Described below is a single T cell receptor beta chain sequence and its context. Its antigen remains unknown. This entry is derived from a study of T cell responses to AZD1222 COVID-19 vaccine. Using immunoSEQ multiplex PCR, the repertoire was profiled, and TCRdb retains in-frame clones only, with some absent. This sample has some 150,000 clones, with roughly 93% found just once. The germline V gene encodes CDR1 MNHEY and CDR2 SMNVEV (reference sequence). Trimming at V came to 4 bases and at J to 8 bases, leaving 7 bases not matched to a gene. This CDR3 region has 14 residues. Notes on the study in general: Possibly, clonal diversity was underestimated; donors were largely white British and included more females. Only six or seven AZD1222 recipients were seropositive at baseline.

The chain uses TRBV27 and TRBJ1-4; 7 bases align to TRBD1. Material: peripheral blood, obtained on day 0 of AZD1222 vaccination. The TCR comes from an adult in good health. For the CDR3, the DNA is TGTGCCAGCAGTTACCGACAGGGCGGAGAAAAACTGTTTTTT. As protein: CASSYRQGGEKLFF.